This T cell receptor beta chain was observed in a study of cytomegalovirus exposure and HLA in healthy donors. The CDR3 length is 16 residues. Per germline, CDR1 SEHNR and CDR2 FQNEAQ (reference sequence). The PCR used 60 Vbeta and 13 Jbeta primers. Assay used: immunoSEQ multiplex PCR; TCRdb lists only in-frame clones, some missing. The repertoire consists of about 130,000 clones, with around 8.5% occurring once and the leading ten covering 4.5% to 6%. The receptor comes from a man aged 40-49 years in good health and CMV-seronegative. This chain connects TRBV7-9 to TRBJ2-5; 11 bases line up with TRBD1. The end of the DNA fits TRBJ2-7 better, so the J call may be wrong. The material sequenced was PBMCs. CDR3 in DNA: TGTGCCAGCAGTCTGGGGAGGACAGGGGGCTTGGACGAGCAGTACTTC. Translation gives CASSLGRTGGLDEQYF.